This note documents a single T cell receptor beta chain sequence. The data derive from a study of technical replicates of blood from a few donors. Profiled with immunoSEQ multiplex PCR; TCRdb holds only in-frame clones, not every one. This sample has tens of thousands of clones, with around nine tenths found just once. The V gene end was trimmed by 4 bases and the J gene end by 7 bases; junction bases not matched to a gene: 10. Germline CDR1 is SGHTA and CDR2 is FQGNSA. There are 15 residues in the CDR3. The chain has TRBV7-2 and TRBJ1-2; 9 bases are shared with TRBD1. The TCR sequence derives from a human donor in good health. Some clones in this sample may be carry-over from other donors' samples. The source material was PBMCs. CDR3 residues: CASSSHGQGLSGYTF. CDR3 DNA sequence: TGTGCCAGCAGCTCCCACGGACAGGGGCTTTCTGGCTACACCTTC. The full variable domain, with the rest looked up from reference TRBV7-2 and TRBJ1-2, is GAGVSQSPSNKVTEKGKDVELRCDPISGHTALYWYRQSLGQGLEFLIYFQGNSAPDKSGLPSDRFSAERTGGSVSTLTIQRTQQEDSAVYLCASSSHGQGLSGYTFGSGTRLTVV.